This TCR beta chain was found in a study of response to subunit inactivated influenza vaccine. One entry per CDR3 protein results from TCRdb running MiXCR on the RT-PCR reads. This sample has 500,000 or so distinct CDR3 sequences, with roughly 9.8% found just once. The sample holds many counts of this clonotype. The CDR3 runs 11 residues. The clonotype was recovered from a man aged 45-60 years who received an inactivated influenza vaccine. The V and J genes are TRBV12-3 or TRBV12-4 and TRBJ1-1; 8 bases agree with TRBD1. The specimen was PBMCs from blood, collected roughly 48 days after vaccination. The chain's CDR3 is CVTGGNTEAFF. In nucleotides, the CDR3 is TGTGTTACAGGGGGGAACACTGAAGCTTTCTTT.